This is a list of T cell receptor beta chains from one sample in a study of molecular identifiers for immune sequencing clone quantification. From the PCR reads, TCRdb called clonotypes with MiXCR, one entry per CDR3 protein. The table lists some 320,000 distinct CDR3 sequences, roughly a fifth of them singletons. Sequencing used naive CD8+ T cells from blood, with Jurkat cell RNA spiked in. These receptor sequences come from a human donor in good health. Some libraries in this study had Jurkat cell RNA spiked in. The CDR3 runs from the conserved cysteine through the conserved F or W. The D gene is left open where the match is weak. The size entry is marked missing in some rows and otherwise reads once, few, many or a size class.

>TRBJ2-3|TRBV6-2/TRBV6-3|TRBD2|few
TGTGCCAGCAGTTCCGGGACTAGCGGGAGGTGGAATCTGGGTACGCAGTATTTT
CASSSGTSGRWNLGTQYF
>TRBJ1-2|TRBV12-3/TRBV12-4|TRBD1|many
TGTGCCAGCAGTTTACCGTCTGGGACAGGGTTCTATGGCTACACCTTC
CASSLPSGTGFYGYTF
>TRBJ2-7|TRBV20-1|TRBD2|many
TGCAGTGCTAGCGGGGGACCGGGACTAGCGGCCTACGAGCAGTACTTC
CSASGGPGLAAYEQYF
>TRBJ1-5|TRBV27|NA|NA
TGTGCCAGCAGTTTATATCAGGGTACAGGACCCCAGCATTTT
CASSLYQGTGPQHF
>TRBJ2-5|TRBV6-1|NA|many
TGTGCCACCCGAGTAAACAGGGATTTTGAGACCCAGTACTTC
CATRVNRDFETQYF
>TRBJ1-2|TRBV7-9|NA|many
TGTGCCAGCAGCTTCACCGGGATCGATCTCTATGGCTACACCTTC
CASSFTGIDLYGYTF
>TRBJ1-5|TRBV14|TRBD1|NA
TGTGCCAGCAGCCTGGACAGGACACAGCCCCAGCATTTT
CASSLDRTQPQHF
>TRBJ1-4|TRBV27|TRBD1|NA
TGTGCCAGCAGTACCCGGACAGGCCTGGGGGCAACTAATGAAAAACCGTTTTTT
CASSTRTGLGATNEKPFF
>TRBJ2-3|TRBV9|TRBD2|many
TGTGCCAGCAGCGTACTAGCGGGACTTCCCTTCACAGATACGCAGTATTTT
CASSVLAGLPFTDTQYF
>TRBJ2-1|TRBV7-2|NA|many
TGTGCCAGCAGCCGGGGGGAAGACAGGAGAACCTACAATGAGCAGTTCTTC
CASSRGEDRRTYNEQFF
>TRBJ2-7|TRBV12-3/TRBV12-4|TRBD1|many
TGTGCCAGCAGTTCCTCGACAGGGGTGAAGTACTTC
CASSSSTGVKYF
>TRBJ2-3|TRBV7-6|TRBD2|many
TGTGCCAGCAGCTTTGAACGACTAGCGGCTAGCACAGATACGCAGTATTTT
CASSFERLAASTDTQYF
>TRBJ2-7|TRBV19|NA|NA
TGTGCCAGTAGTATTAGCGAGGTCTACGAGCAGTACTTC
CASSISEVYEQYF
>TRBJ2-1|TRBV5-5|NA|many
TGTGCCAGCAGCCCGCAGAGAAGCTCCTACAATGAGCAGTTCTTC
CASSPQRSSYNEQFF